A single sample gave rise to the 9 T cell receptor beta chains below, sequenced in a study of shared clonotypes between healthy human individuals. Repertoires were generated with immunoSEQ multiplex PCR, while TCRdb's copy carries only in-frame clones and drops some. The sample carries nearly 1 million clones, approximately 80% recorded once. Sequenced: memory CD4+ T cells sorted from blood. Subset in this sample: CD45RA-negative fraction. The receptors originated from a man between 18 and 35 years old in good health.

With respect to this clone: This likely traces to a read error, being one base from a far larger clone. The chain combines TRBV7-8 with TRBJ2-7, with D possibly TRBD2 on 6 matching bases. This CDR3 spans 18 amino acids. Germline V gene sequence: CDR1 SGHVS, CDR2 FQNEAQ. The CDR3 spells CASSFMVQRLVRTYERYF. The CDR3 DNA reads as TGTGCCAGCAGCTTTATGGTCCAGAGACTAGTCAGAACCTACGAGCGGTACTTC. The whole variable domain, remainder taken from reference TRBV7-8 and TRBJ2-7, is GAGVSQSPRYKVAKRGQDVALRCDPISGHVSLFWYQQALGQGPEFLTYFQNEAQLDKSGLPSDRFFAERPEGSVSTLKIQRTQQEDSAVYLCASSFMVQRLVRTYERYFGPGTRLTVT.

The chain couples TRBV19 to TRBJ1-5; D is undetermined. This CDR3 comprises 12 residues. Trimming stripped 5 bases from V and 4 bases from J, with 6 bases between. Per the germline V gene, CDR1 is LNHDA and CDR2 is SQIVND (reference sequence). The CDR3 sequence: CASSGVNQPQHF. CDR3 DNA: TGTGCCAGTAGTGGGGTAAATCAGCCCCAGCATTTT. Full variable domain (missing parts from reference TRBV19 and TRBJ1-5): DGGITQSPKYLFRKEGQNVTLSCEQNLNHDAMYWYRQDPGQGLRLIYYSQIVNDFQKGDIAEGYSVSREKKESFPLTVTSAQKNPTAFYLCASSGVNQPQHFGDGTRLSIL.

J is TRBJ1-2 and V is TRBV10-2; TRBD1 matches 8 bases. J was trimmed by 9 bases and V by 2 bases; bases with no gene match: 8. CDR3 length: 14 residues. Germline assignment: CDR1 WSHSY and CDR2 SAAADI. The CDR3 region is CASSEPRTGQRYTF. The CDR3 DNA is TGCGCCAGCAGTGAGCCTAGGACAGGGCAACGCTACACCTTC.

This rearrangement joins TRBV11-3 to TRBJ1-5, with 7 bases identical to TRBD1. V lost 4 bases and J lost 7; bases outside the gene matches: 4. This CDR3 is built from 13 residues. CDR1 and CDR2 from the germline V gene are SGHNT and YENEEA. This CDR3 reads CASSWLQGQPQHF. In nucleotides, the CDR3 is TGTGCCAGCAGCTGGTTACAGGGGCAGCCCCAGCATTTT.

The V call is TRBV5-1, the J call TRBJ2-7, with D unresolved. Germline-derived CDR1 and CDR2 are SGHRS and YFSETQ. The CDR3 runs to 14 residues. The V and J ends lost 0 bases and 0 bases respectively, with 7 bases between them. CDR3 in amino acids: CASSLESVSYEQYF. The CDR3 coding sequence is TGCGCCAGCAGCTTGGAAAGTGTCTCCTACGAGCAGTACTTC.

As to this clone: Different DNA sequences within this sample yield the same CDR3. The chain employs TRBV19 and TRBJ1-3; 7 bases fit TRBD1. The V segment lost 5 bases and the J segment 2 bases; nucleotides outside the gene matches: 9. Germline CDR1 and CDR2: LNHDA and SQIVND (reference sequence). This CDR3 contains 16 residues. CDR3 sequence: CASSRSGTVTGNTIYF. The CDR3 coding sequence is TGTGCCAGTAGTCGATCCGGGACAGTAACTGGAAACACCATATATTTT. The whole variable domain, filled in from reference TRBV19 and TRBJ1-3, reads DGGITQSPKYLFRKEGQNVTLSCEQNLNHDAMYWYRQDPGQGLRLIYYSQIVNDFQKGDIAEGYSVSREKKESFPLTVTSAQKNPTAFYLCASSRSGTVTGNTIYFGEGSWLTVV.

This clone appeared many times. This chain connects TRBV27 to TRBJ1-5, with D perhaps TRBD1 (5 bases). V was pared by 2 bases and J by 3 bases, with 14 bases between. The germline V gene has CDR1 MNHEY and CDR2 SMNVEV (reference sequence). The CDR3 extends over 16 amino acids. CDR3 coding DNA: TGTGCCAGCAGTTTAACATGGACGGGGCTCAATCAGCCCCAGCATTTT. Its translation: CASSLTWTGLNQPQHF.

This clone has only one observation. The chain joins TRBV5-6 to TRBJ2-5, with 14 bases matching TRBD2. Per germline, CDR1 SGHDT and CDR2 YYEEEE. The CDR3 runs to 18 residues. The ends lost 4 bases at V and 1 base at J; junction bases unmatched: 9. In nucleotides, the CDR3 is TGTGCCAGCAGCCCGGGACTAGCGGGAGTTCGGTCCCAAGAGACCCAGTACTTC. This codes for CASSPGLAGVRSQETQYF.

The V gene is TRBV30, the J gene TRBJ1-2; the match to TRBD1 covers 7 bases. Looked up from germline, CDR1 is GTSNPN and CDR2 is SVGIG (reference sequence). The CDR3 is 15 residues long. J lost 8 bases, V lost 3 bases, and 15 bases had no gene match. DNA for the CDR3: TGTGCCTGGAGCCGATTACGGGAGGGGGCGCGGGGCTACACCTTC. Encoded protein: CAWSRLREGARGYTF.